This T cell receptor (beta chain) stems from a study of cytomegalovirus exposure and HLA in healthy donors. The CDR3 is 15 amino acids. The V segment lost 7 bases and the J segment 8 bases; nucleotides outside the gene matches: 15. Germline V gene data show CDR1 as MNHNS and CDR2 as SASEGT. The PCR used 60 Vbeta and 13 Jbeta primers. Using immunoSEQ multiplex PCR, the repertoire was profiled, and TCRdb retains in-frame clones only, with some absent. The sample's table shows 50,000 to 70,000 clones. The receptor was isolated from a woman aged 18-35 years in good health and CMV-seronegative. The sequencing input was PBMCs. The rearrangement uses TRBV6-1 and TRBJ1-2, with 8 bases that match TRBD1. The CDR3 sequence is CASTTTGDGASGYTF. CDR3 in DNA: TGTGCCAGCACAACGACAGGGGATGGTGCGAGCGGCTACACCTTC.